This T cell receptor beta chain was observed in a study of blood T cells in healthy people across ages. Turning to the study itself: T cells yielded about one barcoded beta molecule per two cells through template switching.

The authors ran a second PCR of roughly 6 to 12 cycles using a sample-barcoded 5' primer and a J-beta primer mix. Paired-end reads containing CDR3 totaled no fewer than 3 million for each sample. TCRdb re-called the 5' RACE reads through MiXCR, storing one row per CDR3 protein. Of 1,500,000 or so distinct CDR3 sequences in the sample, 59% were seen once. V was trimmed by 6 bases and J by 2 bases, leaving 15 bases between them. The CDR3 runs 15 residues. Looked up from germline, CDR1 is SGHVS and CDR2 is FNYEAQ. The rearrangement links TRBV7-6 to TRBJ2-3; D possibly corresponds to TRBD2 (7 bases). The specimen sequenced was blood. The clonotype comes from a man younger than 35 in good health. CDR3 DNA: TGTGCCAGCAGGCCGAGGGGGGGGAACACAGATACGCAGTATTTT. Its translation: CASRPRGGNTDTQYF.